Below are 14 T cell receptor beta chains sequenced from a single sample in a study of monozygotic twins with inflammatory bowel disease. Following a re-call of the 5' RACE reads, TCRdb has one entry per CDR3 protein and lacks DNA. Its listing shows 120,000 to 150,000 distinct CDR3 sequences. Input material: blood. The source is a human donor with ulcerative colitis or Crohn's disease, or a healthy co-twin of an affected twin (not recorded which).

The V gene is TRBV4-1, the J gene TRBJ2-1. The CDR3 covers 12 residues. Germline lookup yields CDR1 MGHRA and CDR2 YSYEKL. CDR3: CASSQSRKEQFF.

V and J are TRBV14 and TRBJ2-5. Looked up from germline, CDR1 is SGHDN and CDR2 is FVKESK. This CDR3 is 14 amino acids long. The CDR3 sequence is CASSHRYGQETQYF.

The chain employs TRBV19 and TRBJ1-2. The CDR3 contains 14 residues. The germline gives CDR1 LNHDA, CDR2 SQIVND (reference sequence). The CDR3 loop is CASSIVGLGYGYTF.

V usage is TRBV20-1 and J usage is TRBJ1-2. The CDR3 length is 14 residues. CDR1 DFQATT and CDR2 SNEGSKA come from the germline V gene (reference sequence). The CDR3 loop reads CSARDPQRSYGYTF.

The rearrangement links TRBV9 to TRBJ2-5; absent DNA, TCRdb's TRBD1 call cannot be checked. There are 15 residues in the CDR3. Germline V gene lookup returns CDR1 SGDLS and CDR2 YYNGEE. The CDR3 sequence is CASSEGMGPRETQYF. Using reference TRBV9 and TRBJ2-5 for the parts outside the CDR3, the full variable domain is DSGVTQTPKHLITATGQRVTLRCSPRSGDLSVYWYQQSLDQGLQFLIQYYNGEERAKGNILERFSAQQFPDLHSELNLSSLELGDSALYFCASSEGMGPRETQYFGPGTRLLVL.

This chain links TRBV29-1 with TRBJ2-1; TCRdb picks TRBD2, but there is no DNA to check that call. This CDR3 spans 15 amino acids. Germline V lookup: CDR1 SQVTM, CDR2 ANQGSEA. This chain's CDR3 is CSVESGRGGWNEQFF.

The rearrangement joins TRBV7-6 to TRBJ2-1; TCRdb gives TRBD1 as the D gene, but with no DNA this cannot be confirmed. Germline assignment: CDR1 SGHVS and CDR2 FNYEAQ. The CDR3 consists of 15 residues. The CDR3 spells CASSLERGGGYEQFF.

The rearrangement uses TRBV20-1 and TRBJ1-2; TCRdb's D gene call, TRBD1, goes unchecked for lack of DNA. This CDR3 is built from 15 residues. The germline CDR1 and CDR2 sequences are DFQATT and SNEGSKA (reference sequence). The CDR3 sequence is CSASGDGNSNYGYTF.

The chain carries TRBV12-3 or TRBV12-4 and TRBJ2-1; the D gene TCRdb calls, TRBD1, cannot be checked with no DNA. This CDR3 region has 15 residues. CDR3: CASRSDRGVYNEQFF.

V and J are TRBV6-1 and TRBJ2-5; TCRdb proposes TRBD1, but this gene call is untestable without DNA. The germline V gene has CDR1 MNHNS and CDR2 SASEGT. The CDR3 consists of 15 residues. CDR3 region: CASSPGQGKGKTQYF.

V and J are TRBV7-8 and TRBJ2-1; the D gene TCRdb calls, TRBD2, cannot be checked with no DNA. The length of the CDR3 is 13 residues. Germline CDR1 and CDR2: SGHVS and FQNEAQ. CDR3 protein: CASSTSGGNEQFF.

The chain employs TRBV7-2 and TRBJ2-3; the D gene TCRdb calls, TRBD2, cannot be checked with no DNA. This CDR3 has 17 residues. From germline, CDR1 is SGHTA and CDR2 FQGNSA. The CDR3 loop reads CASSPLAGGFGTDTQYF. The variable domain in full, completed from reference TRBV7-2 and TRBJ2-3, reads GAGVSQSPSNKVTEKGKDVELRCDPISGHTALYWYRQSLGQGLEFLIYFQGNSAPDKSGLPSDRFSAERTGGSVSTLTIQRTQQEDSAVYLCASSPLAGGFGTDTQYFGPGTRLTVL.

CDR3 region: CSVAGGPFTGELFF. This sequence joins TRBV20-1 and TRBJ2-2; no DNA is available, so the TRBD2 call from TCRdb remains unchecked. CDR1 and CDR2 from the germline V gene are DFQATT and SNEGSKA (reference sequence). The CDR3 consists of 14 residues.

The gene calls are TRBV5-4 and TRBJ2-3; TCRdb returns TRBD1, unconfirmable since there is no DNA. The CDR3 is 16 residues long. Germline assignment: CDR1 SGHNT and CDR2 YYREEE (reference sequence). The CDR3 spells CASSSDRGPSTDTQYF.